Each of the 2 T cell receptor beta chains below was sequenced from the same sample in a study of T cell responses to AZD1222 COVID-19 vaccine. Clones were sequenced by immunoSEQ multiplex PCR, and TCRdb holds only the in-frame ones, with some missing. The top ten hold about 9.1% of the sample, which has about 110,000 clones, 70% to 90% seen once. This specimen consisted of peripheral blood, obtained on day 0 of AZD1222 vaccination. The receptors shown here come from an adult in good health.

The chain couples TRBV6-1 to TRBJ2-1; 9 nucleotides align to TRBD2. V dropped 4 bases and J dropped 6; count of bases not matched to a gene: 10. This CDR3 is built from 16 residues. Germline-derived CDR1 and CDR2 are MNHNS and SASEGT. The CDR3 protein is CASSVLSGRPFNEQFF. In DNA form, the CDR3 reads TGTGCCAGCAGTGTTTTAAGCGGGAGGCCCTTCAATGAGCAGTTCTTC.

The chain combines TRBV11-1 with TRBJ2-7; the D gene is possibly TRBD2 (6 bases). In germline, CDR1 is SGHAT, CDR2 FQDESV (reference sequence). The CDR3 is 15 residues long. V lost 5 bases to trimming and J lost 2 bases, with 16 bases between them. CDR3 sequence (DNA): TGTGCCAGCAGCCGGCGGGGTAGGGGAACCTACGAGCAGTACTTC. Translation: CASSRRGRGTYEQYF. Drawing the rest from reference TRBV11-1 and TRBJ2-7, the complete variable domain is EAEVAQSPRYKITEKSQAVAFWCDPISGHATLYWYRQILGQGPELLVQFQDESVVDDSQLPKDRFSAERLKGVDSTLKIQPAELGDSAMYLCASSRRGRGTYEQYFGPGTRLTVT.